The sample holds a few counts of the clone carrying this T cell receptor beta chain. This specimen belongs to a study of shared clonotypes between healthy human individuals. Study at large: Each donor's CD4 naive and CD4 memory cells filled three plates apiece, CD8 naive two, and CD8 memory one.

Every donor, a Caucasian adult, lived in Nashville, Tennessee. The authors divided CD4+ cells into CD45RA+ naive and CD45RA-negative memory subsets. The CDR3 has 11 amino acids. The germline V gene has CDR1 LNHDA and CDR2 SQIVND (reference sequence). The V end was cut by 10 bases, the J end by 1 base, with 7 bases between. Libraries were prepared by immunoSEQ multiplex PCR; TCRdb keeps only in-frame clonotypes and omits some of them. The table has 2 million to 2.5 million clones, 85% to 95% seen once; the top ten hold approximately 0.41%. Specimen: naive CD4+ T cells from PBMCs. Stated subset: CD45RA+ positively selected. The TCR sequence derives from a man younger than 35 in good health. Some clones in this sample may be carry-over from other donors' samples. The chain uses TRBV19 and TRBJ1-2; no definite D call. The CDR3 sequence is CATRNNYGYTF. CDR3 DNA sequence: TGTGCCACCCGAAATAACTATGGCTACACCTTC.